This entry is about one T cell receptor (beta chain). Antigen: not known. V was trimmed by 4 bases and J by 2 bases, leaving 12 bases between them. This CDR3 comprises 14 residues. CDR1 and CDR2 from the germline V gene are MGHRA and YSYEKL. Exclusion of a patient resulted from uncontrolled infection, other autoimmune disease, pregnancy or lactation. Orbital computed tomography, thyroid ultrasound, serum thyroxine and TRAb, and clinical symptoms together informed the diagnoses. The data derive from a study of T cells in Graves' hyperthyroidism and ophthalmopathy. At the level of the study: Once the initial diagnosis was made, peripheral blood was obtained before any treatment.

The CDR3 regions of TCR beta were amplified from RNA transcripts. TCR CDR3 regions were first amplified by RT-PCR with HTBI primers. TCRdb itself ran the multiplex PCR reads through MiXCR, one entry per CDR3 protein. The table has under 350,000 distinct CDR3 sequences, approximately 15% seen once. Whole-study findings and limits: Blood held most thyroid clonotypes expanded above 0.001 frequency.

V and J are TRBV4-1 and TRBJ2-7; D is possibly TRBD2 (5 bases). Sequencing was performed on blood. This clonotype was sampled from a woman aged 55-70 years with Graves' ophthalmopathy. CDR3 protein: CASSPSRGAYEQYF. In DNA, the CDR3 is TGCGCCAGCAGCCCCAGCCGGGGAGCCTACGAGCAGTACTTC.